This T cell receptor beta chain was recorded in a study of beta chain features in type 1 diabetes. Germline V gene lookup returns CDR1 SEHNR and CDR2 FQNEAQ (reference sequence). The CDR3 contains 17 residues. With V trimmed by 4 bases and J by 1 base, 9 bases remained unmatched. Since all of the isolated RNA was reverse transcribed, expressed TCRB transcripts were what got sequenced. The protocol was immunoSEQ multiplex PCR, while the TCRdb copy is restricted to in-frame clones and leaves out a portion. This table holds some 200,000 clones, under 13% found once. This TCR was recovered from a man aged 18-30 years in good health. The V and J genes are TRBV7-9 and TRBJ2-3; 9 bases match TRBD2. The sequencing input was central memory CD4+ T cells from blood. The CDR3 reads CASSYLRGRAGTDTQYF. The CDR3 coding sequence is TGTGCCAGCAGCTACCTCCGCGGGAGGGCCGGCACAGATACGCAGTATTTT.